The entry below gives a single T cell receptor beta chain sequence along with its context. Antigen specificity is unknown. DNA at approximately 200 ng, 25,000 to 30,000 T cell genomes, went into sorted-subset replicate PCRs. Generated by immunoSEQ multiplex PCR, the TCRdb table keeps only in-frame clones and is missing some. The sample yields 2 million to 2.5 million clones, about 94% seen once. This sample is drawn from a study of shared clonotypes between healthy human individuals. Study outcomes and limitations: Generally, naive subsets (rather than memory subsets) showed larger estimated richness.

There are 15 residues in the CDR3. V lost 6 bases and J 2 bases, leaving 16 bases between the germline ends. Germline V gene sequence: CDR1 MNHEY, CDR2 SVGAGI. The specimen was naive CD4+ T cells sorted from blood. Subset: CD45RA+ positively selected. The chain recombines TRBV6-5 with TRBJ2-5; the D gene is possibly TRBD1 (6 bases). The clonotype was recovered from a man aged 18 to 30 in good health. CDR3 sequence (DNA): TGTGCCAGCAGCCAGACAGGCCCGAGGCAAGAGACCCAGTACTTC. This gives the protein CASSQTGPRQETQYF.